The 18 T cell receptor beta chains presented below share a single source sample, sequenced in a study of cytomegalovirus exposure and HLA in healthy donors. The study ran its PCR with 60 Vbeta and 13 Jbeta primers. Profiled with immunoSEQ multiplex PCR; TCRdb holds only in-frame clones, not every one. This table has nearly 110,000 clones, roughly 82% appearing once. Sequencing input: PBMCs. These receptors came from a young man in good health and CMV-seropositive.

This chain joins TRBV7-8 and TRBJ2-7; D is perhaps TRBD1 (6 bases). Germline V CDR1 and CDR2: SGHVS, FQNEAQ. There are 14 residues in the CDR3. V was shortened by 7 bases and J by 4 bases, with 17 bases between the two germline ends. CDR3 bases: TGTGCCAGCACCATGGGGGCAGGGCGATACGAGCAGTACTTC. Its translation is CASTMGAGRYEQYF.

The rearrangement uses TRBV25-1 and TRBJ1-6; 9 nucleotides line up with TRBD1. Unmatched junction bases numbered 5, after V lost 4 bases and J lost 10 bases. Germline assignment: CDR1 MGHDK and CDR2 SYGVNS. CDR3 length: 14 residues. The CDR3 is CASSVTGGRSPLHF. The DNA for the CDR3 is TGTGCCAGCAGTGTGACAGGGGGGAGGTCACCCCTCCACTTT.

The V and J genes are TRBV5-5 and TRBJ1-3; the D is unclear. Germline V gene data show CDR1 as SGHKS and CDR2 as YYEKEE (reference sequence). Trimming shortened V by 0 bases and J by 0 bases, and 4 bases separated the two germline ends. The CDR3 is 14 residues long. DNA for the CDR3: TGTGCCAGCAGCTTGGCAGGCTCTGGAAACACCATATATTTT. Its translation is CASSLAGSGNTIYF. The full variable domain, in which reference TRBV5-5 and TRBJ1-3 provide the parts outside the CDR3, is DAGVTQSPTHLIKTRGQQVTLRCSPISGHKSVSWYQQVLGQGPQFIFQYYEKEERGRGNFPDRFSARQFPNYSSELNVNALLLGDSALYLCASSLAGSGNTIYFGEGSWLTVV.

The chain uses TRBV5-6 and TRBJ2-7, with D possibly matching TRBD2 (5 bases). From germline, CDR1 is SGHDT and CDR2 YYEEEE. The CDR3 contains 16 residues. Trimming left V 0 bases short and J 0 bases short, with 13 bases between. CDR3 in amino acids: CASSLAVEASSYEQYF. The CDR3 DNA follows: TGTGCCAGCAGCTTGGCCGTGGAGGCCAGCTCCTACGAGCAGTACTTC.

The chain is built from TRBV10-2 and TRBJ2-2; TRBD1 agrees at 9 bases. Germline V gene sequence: CDR1 WSHSY, CDR2 SAAADI. CDR3 length: 14 residues. Unmatched junction bases numbered 5, after V lost 6 bases and J lost 6 bases. The CDR3: CASRQGASSGELFF. CDR3 DNA sequence: TGCGCCAGCAGACAGGGGGCGTCGTCCGGGGAGCTGTTTTTT.

The J gene is TRBJ2-5, the V gene TRBV18; maybe TRBD1 (5 bases). Germline CDR1 and CDR2: KGHSH and LQKENI. V dropped 3 bases and J dropped 4 bases, with 6 bases sitting between them. The CDR3 sequence is 12 residues long. The DNA of the CDR3 is TGTGCCAGCTCACCCAGGGCAGAGACCCAGTACTTC. Translation: CASSPRAETQYF.

This chain links TRBV27 with TRBJ2-5; TRBD1 is a possible D gene (5 bases). Germline V gene data show CDR1 as MNHEY and CDR2 as SMNVEV (reference sequence). V gave up 6 bases and J gave up 1 base, with 15 bases separating them. CDR3 size: 15 residues. CDR3 in amino acids: CASSPEGAPQETQYF. CDR3 nucleotide sequence: TGTGCCAGCAGCCCGGAAGGGGCGCCCCAAGAGACCCAGTACTTC.

This chain uses TRBV9 with TRBJ1-2; 11 bases are shared with TRBD1. The germline CDR1 and CDR2 sequences are SGDLS and YYNGEE. V trimming: 5 bases; J trimming: 8 bases; junction bases outside the gene matches: 8. This CDR3 is built from 14 residues. The CDR3: CASSGQGAQGGYTF. Written as DNA, the CDR3 is TGTGCCAGCAGTGGACAGGGGGCGCAAGGAGGCTACACCTTC.

The chain recombines TRBV6-5 with TRBJ1-4; no firm D call. This CDR3 comprises 13 residues. Germline V gives CDR1 MNHEY, CDR2 SVGAGI. Trimming removed 8 bases from V and 8 bases from J, with 15 bases in between. The chain's CDR3 is CASANTGGEKLFF. The CDR3 nucleotides are TGTGCCAGCGCAAACACGGGTGGCGAAAAACTGTTTTTT.

The V call is TRBV6-5, the J call TRBJ2-1, with 11 bases fitting TRBD2. This CDR3 contains 16 residues. The germline V gene has CDR1 MNHEY and CDR2 SVGAGI. V lost 0 bases and J lost 10; bases outside the gene matches: 8. The CDR3 region is CASSYSVAGGAKEQFF. As DNA, the CDR3 is TGTGCCAGCAGTTACTCTGTAGCGGGGGGGGCAAAAGAGCAGTTCTTC.

Points on this clone: An end of the junction does not agree with germline; a read error may underlie this. The genes are TRBV18 and TRBJ2-2; D is perhaps TRBD2 (6 bases). The CDR3 is 15 residues long. CDR1 is KGHSH and CDR2 is LQKENI in the germline V gene. CDR3 DNA: TGTGCCAGCTCTTTAAGCCGGGGGAACGCCGGGGAGCTGTTTTTT. Protein sequence: CASSLSRGNAGELFF. The full variable domain, completed using reference TRBV18 and TRBJ2-2, is NAGVMQNPRHLVRRRGQEARLRCSPMKGHSHVYWYRQLPEEGLKFMVYLQKENIIDESGMPKERFSAEFPKEGPSILRIQQVVRGDSAAYFCASSLSRGNAGELFFGEGSRLTVL.

The chain couples TRBV7-9 to TRBJ2-1, with D perhaps matching TRBD2 (6 bases). This CDR3 comprises 12 residues. Trimming stripped 1 base from V and 10 bases from J, with 8 bases between. Germline CDR1 reads SEHNR; CDR2 reads FQNEAQ (reference sequence). The CDR3 coding sequence is TGTGCCAGCAGCTTAGGGGACTTCGAGCAGTTCTTC. Translation: CASSLGDFEQFF.

The chain employs TRBV5-1 and TRBJ2-5; D uncertain. The V gene lost 0 bases and the J gene lost 2 bases, with 8 bases spanning the gap. The CDR3 length is 14 residues. The germline V gene encodes CDR1 SGHRS and CDR2 YFSETQ. CDR3 sequence (DNA): TGCGCCAGCAGCTTGGCGGTACCTCAAGAGACCCAGTACTTC. This codes for CASSLAVPQETQYF.

This chain joins TRBV10-3 and TRBJ1-1; TRBD1 aligns across 7 bases. The CDR3 extends over 16 amino acids. The germline gives CDR1 ENHRY, CDR2 SYGVKD. Trimming at V came to 5 bases and at J to 0 bases, leaving 9 bases not matched to a gene. This chain's CDR3 is CAISSQGGGLNTEAFF. For the CDR3, the DNA is TGTGCCATCAGTAGCCAAGGAGGGGGCTTGAACACTGAAGCTTTCTTT.

The rearrangement uses TRBV6-1 and TRBJ1-2, with 8 nucleotides matching TRBD1. Germline CDR1 MNHNS, CDR2 SASEGT. The length of the CDR3 is 15 residues. With V trimmed by 4 bases and J by 3 bases, 7 bases remained unmatched. CDR3 nucleotides: TGTGCCAGCAGTGGCCCCCAGACAGGGGACTATGGCTACACCTTC. Its translation: CASSGPQTGDYGYTF.

The rearrangement uses TRBV5-1 and TRBJ2-7; TRBD1 is a possible D gene (5 bases). Germline CDR1 SGHRS, CDR2 YFSETQ. Trimming stripped 6 bases from V and 5 bases from J, with 18 bases between. CDR3 size: 14 residues. The CDR3 nucleotides are TGCGCCAGCACTATTTGGGGCCCAGGGAACGAGCAGTACTTC. It encodes CASTIWGPGNEQYF. The variable domain in full, with the rest retrieved from reference TRBV5-1 and TRBJ2-7, is KAGVTQTPRYLIKTRGQQVTLSCSPISGHRSVSWYQQTPGQGLQFLFEYFSETQRNKGNFPGRFSGRQFSNSRSEMNVSTLELGDSALYLCASTIWGPGNEQYFGPGTRLTVT.

In DNA form, the CDR3 reads TGTGCCAGACGAACAGGGTATGGCTACACCTTC. Its protein product is CARRTGYGYTF. This chain joins TRBV2 and TRBJ1-2; a weak D match, TRBD1 (6 bases). Germline V gene lookup returns CDR1 SNHLY and CDR2 FYNNEI. V was shortened by 9 bases and J by 5 bases, with 10 bases between the two germline ends. The CDR3 contains 11 residues.

This clone appeared a single time. The V gene is TRBV18, the J gene TRBJ2-1, with 7 bases lining up with TRBD1. CDR1 is KGHSH and CDR2 is LQKENI in the germline V gene. There are 17 residues in the CDR3. J was trimmed by 9 bases and V by 5 bases; bases with no gene match: 19. The CDR3 spells CASSFQEDRSAVGEQFF. Here the CDR3 DNA reads TGTGCCAGCTCATTTCAGGAGGACAGGTCCGCGGTTGGTGAGCAGTTCTTC. The complete variable domain, with remaining parts taken from reference TRBV18 and TRBJ2-1, reads NAGVMQNPRHLVRRRGQEARLRCSPMKGHSHVYWYRQLPEEGLKFMVYLQKENIIDESGMPKERFSAEFPKEGPSILRIQQVVRGDSAAYFCASSFQEDRSAVGEQFFGPGTRLTVL.